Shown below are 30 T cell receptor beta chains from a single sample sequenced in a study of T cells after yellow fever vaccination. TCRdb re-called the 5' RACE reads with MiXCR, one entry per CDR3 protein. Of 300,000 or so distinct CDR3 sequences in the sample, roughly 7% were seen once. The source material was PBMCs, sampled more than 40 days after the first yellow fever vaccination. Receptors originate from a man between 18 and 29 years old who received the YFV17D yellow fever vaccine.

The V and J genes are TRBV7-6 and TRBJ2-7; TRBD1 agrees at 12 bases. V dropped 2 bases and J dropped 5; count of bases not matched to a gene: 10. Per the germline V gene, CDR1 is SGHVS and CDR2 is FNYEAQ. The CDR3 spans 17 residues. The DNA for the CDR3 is TGTGCCAGCAGCTTAACCTACCAGGGACAGGGGGCCGACGAGCAGTACTTC. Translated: CASSLTYQGQGADEQYF.

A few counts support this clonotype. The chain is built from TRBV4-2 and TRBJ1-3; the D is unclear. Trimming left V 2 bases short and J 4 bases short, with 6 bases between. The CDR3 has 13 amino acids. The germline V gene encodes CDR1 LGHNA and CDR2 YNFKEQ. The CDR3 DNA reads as TGTGCCAGCAGCCAATTGCCCGGAAACACCATATATTTT. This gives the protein CASSQLPGNTIYF.

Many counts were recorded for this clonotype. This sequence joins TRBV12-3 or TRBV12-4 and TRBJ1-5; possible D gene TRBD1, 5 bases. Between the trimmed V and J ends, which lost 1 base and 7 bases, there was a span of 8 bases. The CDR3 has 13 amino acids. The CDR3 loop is CASSLERGQPQHF. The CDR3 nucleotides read TGTGCCAGCAGTTTAGAACGGGGGCAGCCCCAGCATTTT.

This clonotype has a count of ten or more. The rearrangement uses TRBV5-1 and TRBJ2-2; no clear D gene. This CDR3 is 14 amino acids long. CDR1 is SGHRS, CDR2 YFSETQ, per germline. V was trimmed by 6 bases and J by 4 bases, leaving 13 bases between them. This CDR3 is CASKILPATGELFF. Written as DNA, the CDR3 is TGCGCCAGCAAGATCCTCCCGGCCACCGGGGAGCTGTTTTTT. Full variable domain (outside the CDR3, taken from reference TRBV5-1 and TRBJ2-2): KAGVTQTPRYLIKTRGQQVTLSCSPISGHRSVSWYQQTPGQGLQFLFEYFSETQRNKGNFPGRFSGRQFSNSRSEMNVSTLELGDSALYLCASKILPATGELFFGEGSRLTVL.

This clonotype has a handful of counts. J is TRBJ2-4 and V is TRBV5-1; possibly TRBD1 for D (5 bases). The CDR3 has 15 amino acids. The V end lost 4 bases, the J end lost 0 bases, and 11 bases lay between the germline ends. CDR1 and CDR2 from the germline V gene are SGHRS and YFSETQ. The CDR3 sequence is CASSLTQGAKNIQYF. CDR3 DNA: TGCGCCAGCAGCCTTACCCAGGGAGCCAAAAACATTCAGTACTTC. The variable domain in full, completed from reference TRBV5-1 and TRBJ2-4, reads KAGVTQTPRYLIKTRGQQVTLSCSPISGHRSVSWYQQTPGQGLQFLFEYFSETQRNKGNFPGRFSGRQFSNSRSEMNVSTLELGDSALYLCASSLTQGAKNIQYFGAGTRLSVL.

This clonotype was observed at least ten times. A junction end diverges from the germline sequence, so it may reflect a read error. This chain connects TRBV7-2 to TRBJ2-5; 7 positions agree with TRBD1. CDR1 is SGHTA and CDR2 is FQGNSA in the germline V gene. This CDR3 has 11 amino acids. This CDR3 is CASSWKDRPIF. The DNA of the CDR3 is TGTGCCAGCAGCTGGAAGGACAGGCCCATCTTC.

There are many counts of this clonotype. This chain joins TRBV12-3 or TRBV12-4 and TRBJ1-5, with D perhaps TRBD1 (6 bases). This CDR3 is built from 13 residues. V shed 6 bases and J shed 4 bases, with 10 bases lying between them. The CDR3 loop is CASRDTGNQPQHF. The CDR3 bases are TGTGCCAGCAGAGACACAGGGAATCAGCCCCAGCATTTT.

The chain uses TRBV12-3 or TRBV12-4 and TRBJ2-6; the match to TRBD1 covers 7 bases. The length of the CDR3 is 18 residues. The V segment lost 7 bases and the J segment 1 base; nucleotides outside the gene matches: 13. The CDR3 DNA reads TGTGCCAGCACCGATGGACAGGCTCCTCGTTCTGGGGCCAACGTCCTGACTTTC. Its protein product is CASTDGQAPRSGANVLTF.

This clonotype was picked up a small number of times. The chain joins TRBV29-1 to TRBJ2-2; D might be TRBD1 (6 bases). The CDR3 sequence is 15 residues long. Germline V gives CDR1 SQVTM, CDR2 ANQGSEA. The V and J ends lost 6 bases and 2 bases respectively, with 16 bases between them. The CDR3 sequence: CSVGGPGDNTGELFF. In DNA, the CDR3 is TGCAGCGTGGGTGGCCCAGGGGACAACACCGGGGAGCTGTTTTTT.

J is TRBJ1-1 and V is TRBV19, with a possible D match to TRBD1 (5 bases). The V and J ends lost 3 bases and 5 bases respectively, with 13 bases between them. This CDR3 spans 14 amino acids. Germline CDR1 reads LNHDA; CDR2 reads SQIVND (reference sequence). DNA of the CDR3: TGTGCCAGTAGTATTAGACGCGGGGGGACTGAAGCTTTCTTT. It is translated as CASSIRRGGTEAFF. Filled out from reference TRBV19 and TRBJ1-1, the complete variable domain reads DGGITQSPKYLFRKEGQNVTLSCEQNLNHDAMYWYRQDPGQGLRLIYYSQIVNDFQKGDIAEGYSVSREKKESFPLTVTSAQKNPTAFYLCASSIRRGGTEAFFGQGTRLTVV.

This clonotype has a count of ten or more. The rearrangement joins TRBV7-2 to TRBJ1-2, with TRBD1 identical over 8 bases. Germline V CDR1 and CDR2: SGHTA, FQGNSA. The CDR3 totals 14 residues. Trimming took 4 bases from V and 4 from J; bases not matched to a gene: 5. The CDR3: CASSSGQGGYGYTF. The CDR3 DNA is TGTGCCAGCAGCTCCGGACAGGGAGGCTATGGCTACACCTTC. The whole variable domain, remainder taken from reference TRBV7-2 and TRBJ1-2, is GAGVSQSPSNKVTEKGKDVELRCDPISGHTALYWYRQSLGQGLEFLIYFQGNSAPDKSGLPSDRFSAERTGGSVSTLTIQRTQQEDSAVYLCASSSGQGGYGYTFGSGTRLTVV.

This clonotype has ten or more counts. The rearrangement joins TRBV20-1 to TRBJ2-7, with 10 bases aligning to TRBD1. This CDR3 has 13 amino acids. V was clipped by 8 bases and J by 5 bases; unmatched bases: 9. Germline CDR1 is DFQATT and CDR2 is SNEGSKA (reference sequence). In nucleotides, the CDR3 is TGCAGTCGGGGCAGGACAGGGGGTGACGAGCAGTACTTC. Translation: CSRGRTGGDEQYF.

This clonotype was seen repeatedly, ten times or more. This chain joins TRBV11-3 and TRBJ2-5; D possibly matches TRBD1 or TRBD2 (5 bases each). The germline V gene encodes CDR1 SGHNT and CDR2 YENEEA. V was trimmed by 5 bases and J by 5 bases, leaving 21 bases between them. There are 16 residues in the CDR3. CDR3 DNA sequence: TGTGCCAGCAGCCTCGCAGGGAGTGGGGATAAGGAGACCCAGTACTTC. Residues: CASSLAGSGDKETQYF.

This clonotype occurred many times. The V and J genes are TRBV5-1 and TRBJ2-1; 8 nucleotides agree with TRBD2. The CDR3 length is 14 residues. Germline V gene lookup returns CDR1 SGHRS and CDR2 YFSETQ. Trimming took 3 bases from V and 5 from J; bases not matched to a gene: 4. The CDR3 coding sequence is TGCGCCAGCAGCTCGGGACTAGAAGACAATGAGCAGTTCTTC. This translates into CASSSGLEDNEQFF.

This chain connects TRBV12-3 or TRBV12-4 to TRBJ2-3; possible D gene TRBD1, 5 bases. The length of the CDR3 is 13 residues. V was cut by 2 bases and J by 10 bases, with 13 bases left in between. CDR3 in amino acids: CASSLMGPKPQYF. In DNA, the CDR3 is TGTGCCAGCAGTTTAATGGGGCCCAAGCCGCAGTATTTT.

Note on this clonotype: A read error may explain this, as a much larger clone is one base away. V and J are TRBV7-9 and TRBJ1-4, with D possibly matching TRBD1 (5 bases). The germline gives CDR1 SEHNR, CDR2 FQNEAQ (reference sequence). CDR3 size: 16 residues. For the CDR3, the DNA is TGTGCCTGCAGCCCTCGAAGCGGGACTCATAATGAAAAACTGTTTTTT. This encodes CACSPRSGTHNEKLFF.

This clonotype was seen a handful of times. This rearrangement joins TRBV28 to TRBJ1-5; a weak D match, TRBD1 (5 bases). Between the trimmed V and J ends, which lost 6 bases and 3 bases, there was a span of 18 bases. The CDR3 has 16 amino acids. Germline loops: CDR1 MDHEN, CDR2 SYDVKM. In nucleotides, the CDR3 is TGTGCCAGCAGCTTGCCGTGGGGGGGGGACAATCAGCCCCAGCATTTT. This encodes CASSLPWGGDNQPQHF.

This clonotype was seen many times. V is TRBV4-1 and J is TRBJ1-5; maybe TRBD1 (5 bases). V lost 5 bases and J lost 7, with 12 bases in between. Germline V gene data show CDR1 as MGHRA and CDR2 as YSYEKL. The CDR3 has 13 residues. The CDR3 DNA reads TGCGCCAGCAGCGGGTACCAGGGCCAGCCCCAGCATTTT. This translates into CASSGYQGQPQHF.

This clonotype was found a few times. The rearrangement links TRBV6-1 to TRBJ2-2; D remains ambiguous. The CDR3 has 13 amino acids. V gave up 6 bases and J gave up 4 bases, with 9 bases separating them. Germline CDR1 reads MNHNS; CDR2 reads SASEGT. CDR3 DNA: TGTGCCAGCAGGCGTTCGGGCACCGGGGAGCTGTTTTTT. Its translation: CASRRSGTGELFF.

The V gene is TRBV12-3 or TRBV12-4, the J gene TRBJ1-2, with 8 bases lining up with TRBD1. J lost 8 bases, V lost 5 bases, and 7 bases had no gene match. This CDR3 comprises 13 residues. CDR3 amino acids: CASSAGQGFGYTF. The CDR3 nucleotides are TGTGCCAGCAGTGCCGGACAGGGCTTCGGCTACACCTTC.

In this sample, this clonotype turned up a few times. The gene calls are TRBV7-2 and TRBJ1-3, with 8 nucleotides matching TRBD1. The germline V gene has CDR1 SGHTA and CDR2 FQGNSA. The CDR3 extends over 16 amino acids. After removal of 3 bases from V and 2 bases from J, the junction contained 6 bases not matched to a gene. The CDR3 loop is CASSFTGGLAGNTIYF. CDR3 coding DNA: TGTGCCAGCAGCTTCACAGGGGGTCTCGCTGGAAACACCATATATTTT.

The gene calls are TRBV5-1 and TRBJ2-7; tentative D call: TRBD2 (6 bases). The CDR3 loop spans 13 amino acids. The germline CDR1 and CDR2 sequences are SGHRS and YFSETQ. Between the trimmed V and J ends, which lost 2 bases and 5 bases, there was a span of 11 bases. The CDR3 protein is CASSFQGGNEQYF. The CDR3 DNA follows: TGCGCCAGCAGCTTTCAGGGAGGTAACGAGCAGTACTTC.

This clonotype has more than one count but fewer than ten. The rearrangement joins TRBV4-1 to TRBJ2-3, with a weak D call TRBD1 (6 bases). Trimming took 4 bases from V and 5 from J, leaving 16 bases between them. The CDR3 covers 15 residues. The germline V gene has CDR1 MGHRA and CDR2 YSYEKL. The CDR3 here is CASSRTVLLGDTQYF. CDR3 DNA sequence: TGCGCCAGCAGCCGGACAGTGTTGCTAGGAGATACGCAGTATTTT.

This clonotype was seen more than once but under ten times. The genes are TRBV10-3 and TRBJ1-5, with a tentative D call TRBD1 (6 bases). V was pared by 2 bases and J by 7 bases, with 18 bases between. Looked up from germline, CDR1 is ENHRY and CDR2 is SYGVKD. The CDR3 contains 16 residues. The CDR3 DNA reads TGTGCCATCAGTGAGACCCCGGCCAGGGGCCAACAGCCCCAGCATTTT. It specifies CAISETPARGQQPQHF.

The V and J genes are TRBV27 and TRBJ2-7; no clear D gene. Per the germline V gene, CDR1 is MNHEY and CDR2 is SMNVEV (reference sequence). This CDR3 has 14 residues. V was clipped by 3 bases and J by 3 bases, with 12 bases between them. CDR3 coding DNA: TGTGCCAGCAGTTTTTCCGGACCTTTCTACGAGCAGTACTTC. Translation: CASSFSGPFYEQYF.

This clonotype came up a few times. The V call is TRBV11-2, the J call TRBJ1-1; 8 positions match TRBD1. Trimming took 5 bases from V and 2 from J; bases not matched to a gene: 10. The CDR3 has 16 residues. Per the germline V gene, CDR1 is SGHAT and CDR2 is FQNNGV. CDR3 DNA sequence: TGTGCCAGCAGCCCATTACAGGGGGTGCTAAACACTGAAGCTTTCTTT. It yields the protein CASSPLQGVLNTEAFF.

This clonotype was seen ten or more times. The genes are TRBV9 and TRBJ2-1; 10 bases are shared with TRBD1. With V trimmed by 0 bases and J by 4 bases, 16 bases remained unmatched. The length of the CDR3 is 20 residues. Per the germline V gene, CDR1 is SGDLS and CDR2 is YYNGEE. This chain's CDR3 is CASSVGGETGGAGKYNEQFF. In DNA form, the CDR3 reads TGTGCCAGCAGCGTAGGCGGTGAGACAGGGGGCGCGGGGAAGTACAATGAGCAGTTCTTC.

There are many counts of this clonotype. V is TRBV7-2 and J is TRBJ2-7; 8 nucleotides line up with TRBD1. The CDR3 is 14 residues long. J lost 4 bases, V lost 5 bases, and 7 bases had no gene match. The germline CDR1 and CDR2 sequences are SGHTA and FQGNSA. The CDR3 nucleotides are TGTGCCAGCAGCGCCGGGACAGGCGGGTACGAGCAGTACTTC. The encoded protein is CASSAGTGGYEQYF.

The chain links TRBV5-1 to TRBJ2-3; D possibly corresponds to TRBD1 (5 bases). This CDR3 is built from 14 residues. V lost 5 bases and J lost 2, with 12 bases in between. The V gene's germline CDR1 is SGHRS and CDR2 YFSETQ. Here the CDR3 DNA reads TGCGCCAGCAGGGCCGGACAAAACACAGATACGCAGTATTTT. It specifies CASRAGQNTDTQYF.

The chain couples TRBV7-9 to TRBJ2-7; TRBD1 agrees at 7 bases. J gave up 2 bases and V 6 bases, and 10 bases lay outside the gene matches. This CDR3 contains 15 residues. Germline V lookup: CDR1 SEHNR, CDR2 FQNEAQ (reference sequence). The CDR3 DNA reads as TGTGCCAGCAGTCCACTTCAAGGGGGCCCCTACGAGCAGTACTTC. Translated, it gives CASSPLQGGPYEQYF.